A single sample is the source of the 9 T cell receptor beta chains below, sequenced in a study of cytomegalovirus exposure and HLA in healthy donors. A multiplex PCR was run with 60 Vbeta primers and 13 Jbeta primers. The table came from immunoSEQ multiplex PCR; TCRdb's copy has only in-frame clones and leaves some out. The sample lists about 210,000 clones; around 81% were seen once. The source material was PBMCs. These TCRs come from a woman between 50 and 59 years old in good health and CMV-seropositive.

The chain combines TRBV5-1 with TRBJ1-3, with D possibly matching TRBD1 (6 bases). Germline V gene data show CDR1 as SGHRS and CDR2 as YFSETQ. V was shortened by 1 base and J by 5 bases, with 16 bases between the two germline ends. CDR3 size: 16 residues. CDR3 in DNA: TGCGCCAGCAGCTTGTGGGCTACGACAGGTAGAAACACCATATATTTT. It translates to CASSLWATTGRNTIYF. Filled out from reference TRBV5-1 and TRBJ1-3, the complete variable domain reads KAGVTQTPRYLIKTRGQQVTLSCSPISGHRSVSWYQQTPGQGLQFLFEYFSETQRNKGNFPGRFSGRQFSNSRSEMNVSTLELGDSALYLCASSLWATTGRNTIYFGEGSWLTVV.

V gene TRBV6-5 combines with J gene TRBJ1-2; perhaps TRBD1 as D (5 bases). Germline V CDR1 and CDR2: MNHEY, SVGAGI. The germline V and J ends were trimmed by 0 bases and 7 bases, with 15 bases remaining between them. The CDR3 runs to 15 residues. The CDR3 nucleotides read TGTGCCAGCAGTTACTCTCGGCAGGGAAGCTTTGGCTACACCTTC. It codes for CASSYSRQGSFGYTF.

The table lists this clone with a count of one. The chain has TRBV2 and TRBJ1-1, with a possible D match to TRBD1 (6 bases). CDR1 SNHLY and CDR2 FYNNEI come from the germline V gene. CDR3 length equals 17 residues. Trimming removed 6 bases at V and 0 bases at J, with 20 bases between. The CDR3 here is CASRKGGPRGVNTEAFF. CDR3 in DNA: TGTGCCAGCAGAAAAGGGGGTCCGAGGGGTGTGAACACTGAAGCTTTCTTT.

The J gene is TRBJ1-3, the V gene TRBV18; D remains unclear. Trimming stripped 0 bases from V and 8 bases from J, with 11 bases between. Per germline, CDR1 KGHSH and CDR2 LQKENI. The CDR3 is made up of 14 amino acids. The CDR3: CASSPPTFLDTIYF. The DNA of the CDR3 is TGTGCCAGCTCACCACCAACATTCCTAGACACCATATATTTT.

This chain uses TRBV23-1 with TRBJ2-1; 9 bases agree with TRBD2. TRBV23-1 is filed as an ORF, its function uncertain. V gave up 0 bases and J gave up 6 bases; unmatched junction bases: 6. This CDR3 comprises 16 residues. Here the CDR3 DNA reads TGCGCCAGCAGTCAATCGGCTAGCGGGGTTGGCAATGAGCAGTTCTTC. Encoded protein: CASSQSASGVGNEQFF.

The chain links TRBV6-5 to TRBJ1-6; no clear D. The length of the CDR3 is 15 residues. In germline, CDR1 is MNHEY, CDR2 SVGAGI. V was pared by 8 bases and J by 0 bases, with 11 bases between. The CDR3 protein is CASVPASSYNSPLHF. CDR3 in DNA: TGTGCCAGCGTTCCTGCTAGCTCCTATAATTCACCCCTCCACTTT.

The rearrangement uses TRBV4-2 and TRBJ2-1, with TRBD2 as a possible D gene (7 bases). Germline values: CDR1 LGHNA, CDR2 YNFKEQ. This CDR3 has 15 residues. V gave up 1 base and J gave up 4 bases, with 11 bases separating them. For the CDR3, the DNA is TGTGCCAGCAGCCAAGGAGGGGGGGCTTACAATGAGCAGTTCTTC. It yields the protein CASSQGGGAYNEQFF.

V is TRBV9 and J is TRBJ2-3; 11 bases match TRBD2. CDR1 and CDR2 from the germline V gene are SGDLS and YYNGEE. After removal of 0 bases from V and 4 bases from J, the junction contained 7 bases not matched to a gene. The CDR3 is made up of 17 amino acids. CDR3 sequence: CASSVGGLAGGSDTQYF. The DNA for the CDR3 is TGTGCCAGCAGCGTAGGAGGTCTAGCGGGGGGTTCAGATACGCAGTATTTT.

This clone has more than one count but fewer than ten. The chain links TRBV28 to TRBJ1-1; 7 nucleotides line up with TRBD1. The CDR3 consists of 15 residues. The V segment lost 3 bases and the J segment 0 bases; nucleotides outside the gene matches: 4. Germline CDR1 reads MDHEN; CDR2 reads SYDVKM. CDR3 bases: TGTGCCAGCAGTTTTGGCGGGACAGTGAACACTGAAGCTTTCTTT. This translates into CASSFGGTVNTEAFF.